These T cell receptor beta chains were read from a single sample in a study of blood T cell repertoires in COVID-19. Sequenced by immunoSEQ multiplex PCR; TCRdb stores in-frame clones only, minus some. The repertoire holds about 480,000 clones, 89% seen once, with approximately 0.9% in the top ten. Sequencing used peripheral blood. These receptor sequences come from a man aged 18 to 30 with COVID-19, enrolled during active disease. The CDR3 runs from the conserved cysteine through the conserved F or W. D genes are given only for firm matches. The size field is filled for only some rows; it gives once, few, many or a size class.

cdr3_nt,cdr3_aa,v_call,clone_size,d_call,cdr3_length,j_call
TGTGCCTGGAGTATAGGGGTCTATGGCTACACCTTC,CAWSIGVYGYTF,TRBV30,NA,NA,12,TRBJ1-2
TGTGCCAGCTCACCACTTACAGGGGCTAATGAAAAACTGTTTTTT,CASSPLTGANEKLFF,TRBV18,NA,TRBD1,15,TRBJ1-4
TGCGCCAGCAGCTGGGAAACCGGGACTAGCGGGAGCGAGCAGTACTTC,CASSWETGTSGSEQYF,TRBV5-1,NA,TRBD2,16,TRBJ2-7
TGTGCCAGCAGCCAAAACAGGGAGTCCTACGAGCAGTACTTC,CASSQNRESYEQYF,TRBV3-1/TRBV3-2,NA,NA,14,TRBJ2-7
TGTGCCAGCAGCTTAGCGCATGGGAGGACCCCCTACGAGCAGTACTTC,CASSLAHGRTPYEQYF,TRBV7-9,NA,NA,16,TRBJ2-7
TGTGCCAGCAGCCCCTCTCTCCGGACAGTCAAACTCTACAATGAGCAGTTCTTC,CASSPSLRTVKLYNEQFF,TRBV5-4,few,NA,18,TRBJ2-1
TGTGCCAGTAACGGCGAGACAGGGGCGAGAACTGCCCAGCATTTT,CASNGETGARTAQHF,TRBV19,few,TRBD1,15,TRBJ1-5
TGTGCCAGCAGCTTAGATCCGTTCGATAGGGGGGGTGAGCAGTTCTTC,CASSLDPFDRGGEQFF,TRBV11-2,once,NA,16,TRBJ2-1
TGTGCCAGCAGCCAAGGACTAGCGGCGCTCTACGAGCAGTACTTC,CASSQGLAALYEQYF,TRBV14,once,TRBD2,15,TRBJ2-7
TGTGCCAGCAGGGGGCTCGGGACGGGAGATACAGATACGCAGTATTTT,CASRGLGTGDTDTQYF,TRBV27,NA,NA,16,TRBJ2-3
TGTGCCACCAGTGATCCTGAGGTACCAGATACGCAGTATTTT,CATSDPEVPDTQYF,TRBV24-1,NA,NA,14,TRBJ2-3
TGCGCCAGCAGCTTCGACAGGGTCGGCGAGCAGTACTTC,CASSFDRVGEQYF,TRBV5-1,NA,TRBD1,13,TRBJ2-7
TGTGCCAGCTCACCAATAGCGGGGTGGTCCAATGAGCAGTTCTTC,CASSPIAGWSNEQFF,TRBV18,NA,TRBD2,15,TRBJ2-1
TGTGCCAGTAGTGGTACGGTCTCGAACACCGGGGAGCTGTTTTTT,CASSGTVSNTGELFF,TRBV19,once,NA,15,TRBJ2-2
TGTGCCAGCAGCTCCGGGGAGGGCCAAGCGGAGCAGTACTTC,CASSSGEGQAEQYF,TRBV9,NA,TRBD2,14,TRBJ2-7
TGTGCCAGCACCTTACTGAGCTCCTATAATTCACCCCTCCACTTT,CASTLLSSYNSPLHF,TRBV6-6,NA,NA,15,TRBJ1-6
TGTGCCAGCAGCCCAGTGGCCGGGACAGCAAATTCACCCCTCCACTTT,CASSPVAGTANSPLHF,TRBV9,NA,TRBD1,16,TRBJ1-6
TGTGCCAGCAGCTCAGGGGGAGTCGGCGCAACAGATACGCAGTATTTT,CASSSGGVGATDTQYF,TRBV13,NA,TRBD1,16,TRBJ2-3
TGTGCCAGCAGCTTAGAAGAGGGAGTCCTGAGCGGCTACACCTTC,CASSLEEGVLSGYTF,TRBV11-2,NA,NA,15,TRBJ1-2
TGTGCCAGTAGTCGGCGGGGGGGCCCAGAGACCCAGTACTTC,CASSRRGGPETQYF,TRBV19,NA,TRBD2,14,TRBJ2-5
TGTGCCAGCAGTTACACCGACAGGGGACCCCTCCACTTT,CASSYTDRGPLHF,TRBV6-6,NA,TRBD1,13,TRBJ1-6
TGCGCCAGCAGCTTGGGTTTGAAGGGGTGGGCGGACACTGAAGCTTTCTTT,CASSLGLKGWADTEAFF,TRBV5-1,NA,NA,17,TRBJ1-1
TGTGCCAGCAGCCCCGGGACTAGCGGGACTTACGAGCAGTACTTC,CASSPGTSGTYEQYF,TRBV6-2/TRBV6-3,NA,TRBD2,15,TRBJ2-7
TGTGCCAGCAGCCAAGGGGGAGTTAATGAGCAGTTCTTC,CASSQGGVNEQFF,TRBV3-1/TRBV3-2,NA,NA,13,TRBJ2-1
TGCGCCAGCAGCCCGCCTAGCGGGAGATGGGGAGATACGCAGTATTTT,CASSPPSGRWGDTQYF,TRBV5-1,NA,TRBD2,16,TRBJ2-3
TGTGCCAGCAGCCGAGGGAGGGAATCTAATACCCAAGAGACCCAGTACTTC,CASSRGRESNTQETQYF,TRBV21-1,NA,NA,17,TRBJ2-5
TGTGCCAGCAGCTCCGGGACAGGGTCTACGAGCACCGGGGAGCTGTTTTTT,CASSSGTGSTSTGELFF,TRBV2,NA,TRBD1,17,TRBJ2-2
TGTGCCTGCGGCGCGGGACAGGGGGTTACCCTAGCCAAAAACATTCAGTACTTC,CACGAGQGVTLAKNIQYF,TRBV30,NA,TRBD1,18,TRBJ2-4
TGTGCCATCAGTGAGTGGGGGACAGGGGGCTCGAACACTGAAGCTTTCTTT,CAISEWGTGGSNTEAFF,TRBV10-3,NA,TRBD1,17,TRBJ1-1
TGTGCCAGCAGCTTTCGACAGGGGGTATACGAGCAGTACTTC,CASSFRQGVYEQYF,TRBV11-3,few,TRBD1,14,TRBJ2-7
TGTGCCAGCTCACCATGGGAGAGTCTGGCCGGGGAGCTGTTTTTT,CASSPWESLAGELFF,TRBV18,NA,NA,15,TRBJ2-2
TGTGCCAGCAGCTTAGCTGGGACTAGCGGAAGGACGAGCACAGATACGCAGTATTTT,CASSLAGTSGRTSTDTQYF,TRBV11-3,NA,TRBD2,19,TRBJ2-3
TGTGCCAGCAGATCTACCGGGACAGGGGCGCCCGGGGAGCTGTTTTTT,CASRSTGTGAPGELFF,TRBV11-2,NA,TRBD1,16,TRBJ2-2
TGTGCCAGCAGCGGATTAAAGGGGTACAATGAGCAGTTCTTC,CASSGLKGYNEQFF,TRBV11-2,once,NA,14,TRBJ2-1
TGTGCCAGCAGCTTAGGCACTAGCCGCTCCTACGAGCAGTACTTC,CASSLGTSRSYEQYF,TRBV7-2,NA,NA,15,TRBJ2-7
TGTGCCACCAGTGACCCCCGACTAGCGGGAGCCGGGGAGCTGTTTTTT,CATSDPRLAGAGELFF,TRBV24-1,few,TRBD2,16,TRBJ2-2
TGTGCCAGCAGAAGACAGGGTTCAGGCTACACCTTC,CASRRQGSGYTF,TRBV27,once,TRBD1,12,TRBJ1-2
TGTGCCAGCTCACCAGGGAGGAATGAGCAGTTCTTC,CASSPGRNEQFF,TRBV18,NA,NA,12,TRBJ2-1
TGTGCCAGCAGAACAGGGGCCTACGAGCAGTACTTC,CASRTGAYEQYF,TRBV6-5,NA,TRBD1,12,TRBJ2-7
TGTGCCAGCAGTCTCGGACAGGGGGCCCAGCCCCAGCATTTT,CASSLGQGAQPQHF,TRBV3-1/TRBV3-2,NA,TRBD1,14,TRBJ1-5